This T cell receptor (beta chain) was captured in a study of monozygotic twins with inflammatory bowel disease. The study, taken as a whole, reports: Twin pairs that were concordant did not differ from discordant pairs in repertoire similarity, possibly from limited power.

Germline V gene sequence: CDR1 MGHDK, CDR2 SYGVNS. The length of the CDR3 is 16 residues. From its re-call of the 5' RACE reads, TCRdb lists each CDR3 protein once, without DNA. The specimen's table records fewer than 550,000 distinct CDR3 sequences. Notes on this clonotype: No antigen is known for it.

The chain links TRBV25-1 to TRBJ2-7; without DNA, the TCRdb call of TRBD1 cannot be checked. The sequenced sample consisted of blood. This sequence originates from a human donor with ulcerative colitis or Crohn's disease, or a healthy co-twin of an affected twin (not recorded which). CDR3 in amino acids: CASSDDRGPLTYEQYF.